This TCR beta chain was sequenced for a study of T cells after posttransplantation cyclophosphamide. Whole-study results and caveats: Donor CD8+ memory clones often dominated recipient blood repertoires at later times. Blood and skin or GI T cell repertoires showed limited TRB overlap.

This clone was recorded many times. No antigen is known for it. Only in-frame clones appear in the TCRdb table, and some are missing; sequencing was by immunoSEQ multiplex PCR. Found here are about 12,000 clones, no singletons; the ten largest cover under 7.5%. Deletions cut 2 bases from V and 5 bases from J, with 13 bases between. The CDR3 length is 14 residues. Germline V gene data show CDR1 as SGHRS and CDR2 as YFSETQ. Peripheral blood was collected from the related graft donor on the marrow donation day. This TCR came from a woman in her thirties or forties in good health, CMV-negative, and a related stem cell transplant donor. The rearrangement links TRBV5-1 to TRBJ2-5; D is unclear. Sequenced: PBMCs. CDR3 nucleotides: TGCGCCAGCAGCTTAAGACTGTCACACGAGACCCAGTACTTC. Translated: CASSLRLSHETQYF.